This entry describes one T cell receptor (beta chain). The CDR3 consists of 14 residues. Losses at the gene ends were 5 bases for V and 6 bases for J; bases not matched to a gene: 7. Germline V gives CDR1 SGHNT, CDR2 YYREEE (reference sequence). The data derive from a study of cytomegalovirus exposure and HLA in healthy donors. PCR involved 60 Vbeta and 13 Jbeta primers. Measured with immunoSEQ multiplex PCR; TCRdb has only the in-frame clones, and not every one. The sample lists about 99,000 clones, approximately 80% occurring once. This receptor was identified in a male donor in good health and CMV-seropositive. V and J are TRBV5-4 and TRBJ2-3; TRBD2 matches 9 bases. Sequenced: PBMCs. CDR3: CASRVAGARDTQYF. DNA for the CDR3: TGTGCCAGCAGAGTAGCGGGGGCACGGGATACGCAGTATTTT.